The T cell receptor (beta chain) under discussion was sequenced for a study of blood T cell repertoires in COVID-19. Per the original data handling: Nucleated cell number was recorded as an estimate derived from reference gene primer amplification. Only in-frame clones appear in the TCRdb table, and some are missing; sequencing was by immunoSEQ multiplex PCR. V and J calls and clone size are those listed in that table; D and trimming were worked out from the DNA. There are fewer than 85,000 clones in the sample; over 65% occur only once, and 2.5% to 3% lies in the top ten. Deletions cut 3 bases from V and 1 base from J, with 9 bases between. CDR1 and CDR2 (germline): SEHNR, FQNEAQ (reference sequence). There are 15 residues in the CDR3.

This chain joins TRBV7-9 and TRBJ2-2; a possible D gene is TRBD1 (6 bases). The sequencing sample was made of peripheral blood. The receptor was isolated from a human donor with acute or convalescent COVID-19. The donor label of this sample is uncertain. CDR3 in DNA: TGTGCCAGCAGCTTTGACAGGCAGAACACCGGGGAGCTGTTTTTT. Translation gives CASSFDRQNTGELFF.